What follows are 23 T cell receptor beta chains derived from one specimen sequenced in a study of blood T cell repertoires in COVID-19. Sequencing used immunoSEQ multiplex PCR; TCRdb keeps in-frame clones, though not all of them. Among about 350,000 clones listed, roughly nine tenths were seen once. Sample: PBMCs or T cells enriched from blood (not recorded which). These receptors were collected from a woman in her thirties who had recovered from COVID-19.

The chain recombines TRBV13 with TRBJ1-5; 8 nucleotides align to TRBD1. Germline lookup yields CDR1 PRHDT and CDR2 FYEKMQ (reference sequence). CDR3 length equals 15 residues. V lost 3 bases to trimming and J lost 6 bases; unmatched junction nucleotides: 7. CDR3 in DNA: TGTGCCAGCAGCTTCGGACAGGGCGTAGGTCAGCCCCAGCATTTT. Protein sequence: CASSFGQGVGQPQHF.

V gene TRBV12-5 combines with J gene TRBJ2-1; D possibly corresponds to TRBD2 (7 bases). V lost 5 bases to trimming and J lost 10 bases, with 21 bases between them. The V gene's germline CDR1 is LGHNT and CDR2 FRNRAP. The CDR3 has 15 amino acids. The CDR3 loop reads CASGPGAGLQYEQFF. DNA of the CDR3: TGTGCTAGTGGTCCGGGGGCGGGACTACAATACGAGCAGTTCTTC.

This chain uses TRBV30 with TRBJ1-4, with D uncertain. Germline CDR1 GTSNPN, CDR2 SVGIG (reference sequence). Trimming took off 2 bases at V and 6 bases at J, with 10 bases between the two ends. The length of the CDR3 is 13 residues. In DNA form, the CDR3 reads TGTGCCTGGAGTACGGGCGGGGATGAAAAACTGTTTTTT. It encodes CAWSTGGDEKLFF.

The chain employs TRBV12-3 or TRBV12-4 and TRBJ1-1, with a weak D call TRBD1 (5 bases). The CDR3 is 13 amino acids. V lost 5 bases to trimming and J lost 1 base, with 8 bases between them. The CDR3 region is CASSIRGNTEAFF. The DNA of the CDR3 is TGTGCCAGCAGTATTAGGGGGAACACTGAAGCTTTCTTT.

The V and J genes are TRBV3-1 (or the pseudogene TRBV3-2) and TRBJ2-1, with D perhaps matching TRBD2 (5 bases). Germline assignment: CDR1 LGHDT and CDR2 YNNKEL (reference sequence). V lost 2 bases, J lost 0 bases, and 11 bases lay in between. CDR3 length: 16 residues. CDR3 region: CASSQTTISSYNEQFF. In DNA form, the CDR3 reads TGTGCCAGCAGCCAAACGACTATAAGCTCCTACAATGAGCAGTTCTTC.

The chain recombines TRBV27 with TRBJ1-2; a weak D match, TRBD1 (5 bases). This CDR3 comprises 14 residues. With 3 bases removed from V and 4 bases from J, the gap between germline ends came to 12 bases. Germline CDR1 is MNHEY and CDR2 is SMNVEV (reference sequence). In DNA form, the CDR3 reads TGTGCCAGCAGTTTCGTAGCAGGGCTCTATGGCTACACCTTC. It is translated as CASSFVAGLYGYTF.

The chain has TRBV11-2 and TRBJ1-5; TRBD1 is a possible D gene (6 bases). There are 13 residues in the CDR3. Germline V gene data show CDR1 as SGHAT and CDR2 as FQNNGV. The V end lost 10 bases, the J end lost 6 bases, and 16 bases lay between the germline ends. The CDR3 spells CATSLGAGQPQHF. The CDR3 DNA follows: TGTGCCACCTCCTTGGGGGCCGGTCAGCCCCAGCATTTT.

The genes are TRBV2 and TRBJ1-6; D is uncertain. V dropped 8 bases and J dropped 10 bases, with 12 bases sitting between them. Germline values: CDR1 SNHLY, CDR2 FYNNEI. The CDR3 sequence is 12 residues long. The CDR3 reads CASSAGWSPLHF. CDR3 nucleotides: TGTGCCAGCTCGGCGGGTTGGTCACCCCTCCACTTT. Full variable domain (rest looked up from reference TRBV2 and TRBJ1-6): EPEVTQTPSHQVTQMGQEVILRCVPISNHLYFYWYRQILGQKVEFLVSFYNNEISEKSEIFDDQFSVERPDGSNFTLKIRSTKLEDSAMYFCASSAGWSPLHFGNGTRLTVT.

J is TRBJ1-5 and V is TRBV2; TRBD1 aligns across 7 bases. The CDR3 length is 12 residues. CDR1 SNHLY and CDR2 FYNNEI come from the germline V gene. With V trimmed by 7 bases and J by 5 bases, 2 bases remained unmatched. Here the CDR3 reads CASTTGDQPQHF. For the CDR3, the DNA is TGTGCCAGCACCACAGGGGATCAGCCCCAGCATTTT.

In its sample, this clone was seen once. The chain links TRBV19 to TRBJ2-1; 11 nucleotides align to TRBD2. CDR1 LNHDA and CDR2 SQIVND come from the germline V gene (reference sequence). V was pared by 2 bases and J by 2 bases, with 14 bases of the junction left unmatched. The CDR3 is made up of 20 amino acids. CDR3 nucleotides: TGTGCCAGTAGTATAAAAGCTAGCGGGGGGCTCCACAAAACCTACAATGAGCAGTTCTTC. Amino acids: CASSIKASGGLHKTYNEQFF. The variable domain in full, with the rest retrieved from reference TRBV19 and TRBJ2-1, is DGGITQSPKYLFRKEGQNVTLSCEQNLNHDAMYWYRQDPGQGLRLIYYSQIVNDFQKGDIAEGYSVSREKKESFPLTVTSAQKNPTAFYLCASSIKASGGLHKTYNEQFFGPGTRLTVL.

The gene calls are TRBV19 and TRBJ1-5; 9 bases match TRBD1. The CDR3 is made up of 17 amino acids. V shed 3 bases and J 0 bases; nucleotides not matched to a gene: 6. Germline-derived CDR1 and CDR2 are LNHDA and SQIVND (reference sequence). Here the CDR3 reads CASSIPTGQGSNQPQHF. Written as DNA, the CDR3 is TGTGCCAGTAGTATCCCCACGGGACAGGGTAGCAATCAGCCCCAGCATTTT.

The chain carries TRBV28 and TRBJ2-7; TRBD2 might be the D (6 bases). V was pared by 5 bases and J by 3 bases, with 32 bases between. This CDR3 contains 20 residues. Germline V lookup: CDR1 MDHEN, CDR2 SYDVKM. The CDR3 nucleotides are TGTGCCAGCAGTATTGCTTACCCGGGGGTGAGTAGCGGCAAAATCTACGAGCAGTACTTC. It translates to CASSIAYPGVSSGKIYEQYF.

The chain uses TRBV4-2 and TRBJ2-1; 13 bases are shared with TRBD2. The CDR3 is 17 residues long. The ends lost 1 base at V and 7 bases at J; junction bases unmatched: 7. Germline V gene lookup returns CDR1 LGHNA and CDR2 YNFKEQ. The CDR3 loop reads CASSQGYGTSGANEQFF. As DNA, the CDR3 is TGTGCCAGCAGCCAAGGCTATGGGACTAGCGGGGCGAATGAGCAGTTCTTC.

The chain carries TRBV24-1 and TRBJ2-7; 10 bases agree with TRBD1. The CDR3 contains 15 residues. Germline CDR1 KGHDR, CDR2 SFDVKD. V shed 3 bases, J shed 7 bases, and the junction held 8 bases outside the gene matches. This CDR3 is CATSDTTGTGDEQYF. DNA for the CDR3: TGTGCCACCAGTGATACGACCGGGACAGGGGATGAGCAGTACTTC.

This clone has a handful of counts. This rearrangement joins TRBV9 to TRBJ1-3; 10 bases match TRBD1. V was pared by 3 bases and J by 4 bases, with 4 bases of the junction left unmatched. From germline, CDR1 is SGDLS and CDR2 YYNGEE. This CDR3 spans 15 amino acids. CDR3 sequence (DNA): TGTGCCAGCAGCGGAAGACAGGGGGCGGGAAACACCATATATTTT. It translates to CASSGRQGAGNTIYF.

This clone was found a few times. This sequence joins TRBV28 and TRBJ1-6; the D gene is possibly TRBD1 (6 bases). Germline V gene lookup returns CDR1 MDHEN and CDR2 SYDVKM. The V and J ends lost 3 bases and 6 bases respectively, with 15 bases between them. There are 16 residues in the CDR3. The CDR3, as DNA: TGTGCCAGCAGTTTGGGGGCTGGACTGACTAATTCACCCCTCCACTTT. This sequence encodes CASSLGAGLTNSPLHF.

This rearrangement joins TRBV14 to TRBJ2-2; weak D call: TRBD2 (6 bases). Trimming cost V 6 bases and J 3 bases, with 17 bases left between them. CDR1 is SGHDN and CDR2 is FVKESK in the germline V gene. The CDR3 totals 16 residues. The CDR3 loop reads CASSPFLRGDTGELFF. In nucleotides, the CDR3 is TGTGCCAGCAGTCCCTTCCTGCGGGGCGACACCGGGGAGCTGTTTTTT.

This chain joins TRBV11-3 and TRBJ1-1; a possible D gene is TRBD1 (5 bases). The germline V and J ends were trimmed by 3 bases and 0 bases, with 8 bases remaining between them. The CDR3 covers 14 residues. Looked up from germline, CDR1 is SGHNT and CDR2 is YENEEA. In nucleotides, the CDR3 is TGTGCCAGCAGCTTCTCAGGGCTGAACACTGAAGCTTTCTTT. This sequence encodes CASSFSGLNTEAFF. Full variable domain (rest looked up from reference TRBV11-3 and TRBJ1-1): EAGVVQSPRYKIIEKKQPVAFWCNPISGHNTLYWYLQNLGQGPELLIRYENEEAVDDSQLPKDRFSAERLKGVDSTLKIQPAELGDSAVYLCASSFSGLNTEAFFGQGTRLTVV.

As DNA, the CDR3 is TGTGCCAGCAGCCCCGGCGGTCCTCGAGAAGCTTTCTTT. As protein: CASSPGGPREAFF. The chain joins TRBV7-3 to TRBJ1-1; no clear D gene. CDR3 length: 13 residues. The V end was cut by 5 bases, the J end by 8 bases, with 15 bases between. CDR1 and CDR2 from the germline V gene are SGHTA and FQGTGA.

This clone was found a few times. The J gene is TRBJ1-5, the V gene TRBV7-2; 8 bases align to TRBD1. This CDR3 has 14 residues. Germline assignment: CDR1 SGHTA and CDR2 FQGNSA. V lost 5 bases, J lost 9 bases, and 9 bases stayed unmatched. The chain's CDR3 is CASSPGQGGGPQHF. The CDR3 DNA sequence: TGTGCCAGCAGCCCAGGACAGGGAGGCGGGCCCCAGCATTTT. The whole variable domain, filled in from reference TRBV7-2 and TRBJ1-5, reads GAGVSQSPSNKVTEKGKDVELRCDPISGHTALYWYRQSLGQGLEFLIYFQGNSAPDKSGLPSDRFSAERTGGSVSTLTIQRTQQEDSAVYLCASSPGQGGGPQHFGDGTRLSIL.

The chain links TRBV5-4 to TRBJ2-1; a possible D gene is TRBD1 (7 bases). CDR1 and CDR2 from the germline V gene are SGHNT and YYREEE (reference sequence). Trimming pared 4 bases from V and 0 bases from J, leaving 20 bases between. The CDR3 totals 18 residues. The CDR3 loop is CASSPGGFRKSSYNEQFF. CDR3 sequence (DNA): TGTGCCAGCAGCCCAGGGGGGTTTAGGAAGAGCTCCTACAATGAGCAGTTCTTC.

This chain connects TRBV6-2 or TRBV6-3 to TRBJ1-1, with D uncertain. CDR1 and CDR2 from the germline V gene are MNHEY and SVGEGT. V gave up 2 bases and J gave up 2 bases, with 9 bases separating them. The CDR3 loop spans 14 amino acids. CDR3 amino acids: CASSYRSINTEAFF. DNA for the CDR3: TGTGCCAGCAGTTACCGGTCAATTAACACTGAAGCTTTCTTT.

The gene calls are TRBV11-2 and TRBJ1-1; TRBD1 aligns across 7 bases. This CDR3 contains 17 residues. V lost 2 bases, J lost 1 base, and 10 bases stayed unmatched. Germline loops: CDR1 SGHAT, CDR2 FQNNGV. CDR3 region: CASSLTFSGTENTEAFF. Here the CDR3 DNA reads TGTGCCAGCAGCTTAACGTTCTCGGGGACAGAGAACACTGAAGCTTTCTTT. The full variable domain, its missing parts supplied by reference TRBV11-2 and TRBJ1-1, is EAGVAQSPRYKIIEKRQSVAFWCNPISGHATLYWYQQILGQGPKLLIQFQNNGVVDDSQLPKDRFSAERLKGVDSTLKIQPAKLEDSAVYLCASSLTFSGTENTEAFFGQGTRLTVV.